This T cell receptor (beta chain) was recovered during a study of response to subunit inactivated influenza vaccine. Whole-study results and caveats: Each seasonal flu vaccination may recruit only limited new T cells, authors suggested.

Trimming cost V 0 bases and J 4 bases, with 10 bases left between them. CDR3 length equals 15 residues. CDR1 and CDR2 from the germline V gene are LNHNV and YYDKDF (reference sequence). MiXCR was run by TCRdb on the RT-PCR reads, yielding one entry per CDR3 protein. The sample has approximately 570,000 distinct CDR3 sequences, 7.6% seen once. A remark on this clonotype: The antigen is not known.

Sequencing was performed on PBMCs from blood, taken 23 months after vaccination. This TCR was recovered from a man between 50 and 69 years old who received an inactivated influenza vaccine. This chain uses TRBV15 with TRBJ1-3, with D unclear. CDR3 residues: CATSRERTAGNTIYF. In nucleotides, the CDR3 is TGTGCCACCAGCAGAGAACGGACGGCCGGAAACACCATATATTTT.